This T cell receptor beta chain was profiled in a study of technical replicates of blood from a few donors. This CDR3 has 15 residues. The V and J ends lost 1 base and 0 bases respectively, with 11 bases between them. The germline CDR1 and CDR2 sequences are SGHRS and YFSETQ. Clones were read by immunoSEQ multiplex PCR, and TCRdb kept only the in-frame ones, dropping some. The sample has over 70,000 clones, approximately 90% seen once; the top ten hold approximately 5%. The origin of this receptor is a human donor in good health. Some clones in this sample may be carry-over from other donors' samples. The chain carries TRBV5-1 and TRBJ2-7; tentatively, D is TRBD2 (6 bases). What was sequenced was PBMCs. DNA of the CDR3: TGCGCCAGCAGCTTGACGGCGGGGTTCTCCTACGAGCAGTACTTC. Its protein product is CASSLTAGFSYEQYF.